The 13 T cell receptor beta chains below come from one sample, sequenced in a study of cytomegalovirus exposure and HLA in healthy donors. Use of 60 Vbeta and 13 Jbeta primers characterized the PCR. TCRdb keeps only in-frame clones here, not all; method: immunoSEQ multiplex PCR. The repertoire has about 160,000 clones, roughly 84% of them found once; the top ten carry 1.5% to 2%. Source material: PBMCs. The receptors stem from a man in his late teens or twenties in good health and CMV-seronegative.

This chain uses TRBV7-3 with TRBJ2-7, with D maybe TRBD1 (6 bases). CDR3 length: 13 residues. With 2 bases removed from V and 4 bases from J, the gap between germline ends came to 9 bases. Looked up from germline, CDR1 is SGHTA and CDR2 is FQGTGA. The CDR3 nucleotides are TGTGCCAGCAGCTTAGCCAGGGGTTACGAGCAGTACTTC. Protein: CASSLARGYEQYF.

The chain employs TRBV6-1 and TRBJ1-1, with D possibly being TRBD1 (5 bases). Germline V gene sequence: CDR1 MNHNS, CDR2 SASEGT. The length of the CDR3 is 13 residues. The V end was cut by 3 bases, the J end by 11 bases, with 16 bases between. In DNA form, the CDR3 reads TGTGCCAGCAGTGATGGGACCGGGGGTACGGCTTTCTTT. It is translated as CASSDGTGGTAFF.

The chain recombines TRBV9 with TRBJ2-2; D ambiguous. The V and J ends lost 1 base and 4 bases respectively, with 8 bases between them. CDR1 and CDR2 from the germline V gene are SGDLS and YYNGEE. The CDR3 runs 14 residues. The DNA for the CDR3 is TGTGCCAGCAGCGTACGTAGTGCCACCGGGGAGCTGTTTTTT. It yields the protein CASSVRSATGELFF.

This clone has just a few counts. This chain connects TRBV19 to TRBJ1-2; TRBD1 is a possible D gene (5 bases). The CDR3 spans 13 residues. Germline CDR1 reads LNHDA; CDR2 reads SQIVND (reference sequence). Trimming removed 11 bases at V and 3 bases at J, with 16 bases between. The CDR3 DNA sequence: TGTGCCGGAAAGGGGTTGATAGACTATGGCTACACCTTC. Amino acid sequence: CAGKGLIDYGYTF.

The V call is TRBV6-1, the J call TRBJ2-5, with 11 bases aligning to TRBD2. V lost 3 bases, J lost 2 bases, and 5 bases stayed unmatched. This CDR3 is 16 amino acids long. Germline-derived CDR1 and CDR2 are MNHNS and SASEGT. CDR3: CASSDWLAGGQETQYF. CDR3 DNA sequence: TGTGCCAGCAGTGACTGGCTAGCGGGGGGTCAAGAGACCCAGTACTTC.

The genes are TRBV7-9 and TRBJ2-7; D is uncertain. Per germline, CDR1 SEHNR and CDR2 FQNEAQ (reference sequence). This CDR3 spans 12 amino acids. Trimming shortened V by 2 bases and J by 3 bases, and 5 bases separated the two germline ends. CDR3 DNA sequence: TGTGCCAGCAGCTTATACAGCTACGAGCAGTACTTC. Translating gives CASSLYSYEQYF.

This sequence joins TRBV5-4 and TRBJ2-7, with 7 bases matching TRBD1. Germline values: CDR1 SGHNT, CDR2 YYREEE (reference sequence). The CDR3 sequence is 15 residues long. V was clipped by 0 bases and J by 3 bases; unmatched bases: 6. The CDR3, as DNA: TGTGCCAGCAGCTTGGCGACAGGGAGCCACTACGAGCAGTACTTC. Amino acid sequence: CASSLATGSHYEQYF.

This chain uses TRBV18 with TRBJ2-1; D may be TRBD1 (6 bases). Trimming removed 2 bases at V and 10 bases at J, with 9 bases between. CDR3 length: 12 amino acids. Germline CDR1 KGHSH, CDR2 LQKENI. The CDR3 DNA reads TGTGCCAGCTCACCAGGGGGCGGAGAGCAGTTCTTC. Translation gives CASSPGGGEQFF.

The chain combines TRBV18 with TRBJ2-5; D may be TRBD1 (6 bases). The CDR3 covers 13 residues. CDR1 is KGHSH, CDR2 LQKENI, per germline. Trimming removed 6 bases from V and 1 base from J, with 9 bases in between. The CDR3 loop reads CASSPRGQETQYF. As DNA, the CDR3 is TGTGCCAGCTCCCCCAGGGGCCAAGAGACCCAGTACTTC. The entire variable domain, with the rest obtained from reference TRBV18 and TRBJ2-5, is as follows: NAGVMQNPRHLVRRRGQEARLRCSPMKGHSHVYWYRQLPEEGLKFMVYLQKENIIDESGMPKERFSAEFPKEGPSILRIQQVVRGDSAAYFCASSPRGQETQYFGPGTRLLVL.

This clone was observed a single time. The V call is TRBV7-2, the J call TRBJ2-2; D might be TRBD2 (6 bases). CDR1 and CDR2 (germline): SGHTA, FQGNSA. Between the trimmed V and J ends, which lost 2 bases and 2 bases, there was a span of 9 bases. The CDR3 spans 15 residues. CDR3 DNA: TGTGCCAGCAGCTTACGCGGGGACAACACCGGGGAGCTGTTTTTT. Translated, it gives CASSLRGDNTGELFF. The variable domain in full, with the rest retrieved from reference TRBV7-2 and TRBJ2-2, is GAGVSQSPSNKVTEKGKDVELRCDPISGHTALYWYRQSLGQGLEFLIYFQGNSAPDKSGLPSDRFSAERTGGSVSTLTIQRTQQEDSAVYLCASSLRGDNTGELFFGEGSRLTVL.

The rearrangement joins TRBV7-2 to TRBJ2-1; TRBD2 matches at 13 bases. The CDR3 runs 17 residues. Germline V lookup: CDR1 SGHTA, CDR2 FQGNSA. V dropped 0 bases and J dropped 5; count of bases not matched to a gene: 4. The CDR3 DNA is TGTGCCAGCAGCTTAGCGGGACTAGCGGGGTTAGACAATGAGCAGTTCTTC. It encodes CASSLAGLAGLDNEQFF.

V and J are TRBV10-3 and TRBJ1-6; 10 nucleotides line up with TRBD1. The J segment lost 7 bases and the V segment lost 10 bases, leaving 13 bases of the junction unmatched. Germline-derived CDR1 and CDR2 are ENHRY and SYGVKD. This CDR3 comprises 16 residues. Here the CDR3 reads CATGTGDYVGNSPLHF. CDR3 nucleotide sequence: TGTGCCACGGGGACAGGGGATTACGTCGGGAATTCACCCCTCCACTTT.

The V and J genes are TRBV7-7 and TRBJ2-3; maybe TRBD1 (5 bases). This CDR3 is built from 14 residues. Trimming cost V 0 bases and J 1 base, with 5 bases left between them. Germline loops: CDR1 SSHAT, CDR2 FNYEAQ (reference sequence). This CDR3 is CASSLAGRTDTQYF. The CDR3 nucleotides read TGTGCCAGCAGCTTAGCGGGGCGCACAGATACGCAGTATTTT.